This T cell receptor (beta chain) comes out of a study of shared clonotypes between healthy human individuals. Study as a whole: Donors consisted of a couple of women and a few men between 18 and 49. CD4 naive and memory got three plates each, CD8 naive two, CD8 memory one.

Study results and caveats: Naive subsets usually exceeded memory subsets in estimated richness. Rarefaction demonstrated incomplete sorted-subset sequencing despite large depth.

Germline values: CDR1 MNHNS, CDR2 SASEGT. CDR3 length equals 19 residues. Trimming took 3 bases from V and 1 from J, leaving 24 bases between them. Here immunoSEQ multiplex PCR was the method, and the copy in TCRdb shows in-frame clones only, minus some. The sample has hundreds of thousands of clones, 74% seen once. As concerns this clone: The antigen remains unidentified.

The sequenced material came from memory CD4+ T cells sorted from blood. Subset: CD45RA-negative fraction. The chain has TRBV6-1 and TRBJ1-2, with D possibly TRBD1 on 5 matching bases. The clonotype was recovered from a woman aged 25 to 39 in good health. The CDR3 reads CASSDPIGGGTRLNYGYTF. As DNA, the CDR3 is TGTGCCAGCAGTGACCCAATTGGGGGGGGGACTCGCCTTAACTATGGCTACACCTTC.